This TCR beta chain was sequenced during a study of cytomegalovirus exposure and HLA in healthy donors. There are 16 residues in the CDR3. Germline CDR1 SGHRS, CDR2 YFSETQ. Trimming cost V 0 bases and J 0 bases, with 13 bases left between them. Both 60 Vbeta primers and 13 Jbeta primers went into the PCR. The repertoire was sequenced with immunoSEQ multiplex PCR; TCRdb's copy has only in-frame clones and lacks some. Counted here are 150,000 to 160,000 clones, around three quarters occurring once; the ten biggest clones make up over 3%. This receptor was obtained from a woman in her thirties or forties in good health and CMV-seronegative. V is TRBV5-1 and J is TRBJ2-7; D gene uncertain. Sequenced sample: PBMCs. The CDR3 sequence: CASSLAASSSSYEQYF. CDR3 coding DNA: TGCGCCAGCAGCTTGGCCGCCAGCTCTAGCTCCTACGAGCAGTACTTC.